Listed here are 12 T cell receptor beta chains from one sample, sequenced in a study of human T cells and chemical hapten exposure. MiXCR was run by TCRdb on the RACE reads, yielding one entry per CDR3 protein. In the table there are roughly 100,000 distinct CDR3 sequences, around 34% of which are singletons. Time point specified: patch test 3, about 24 weeks after DPC sensitization. The treatment: therapeutic diphenylcyclopropenone sensitization with weekly scalp DPC. The source was whole blood, collected in connection with sensitization to the hapten diphenylcyclopropenone (DPC). The receptors derive from a man aged 40-49 years with alopecia areata. Some clones in this sample may be carry-over from other donors' samples.

This rearrangement joins TRBV7-3 to TRBJ2-7; D remains unclear. V was cut by 5 bases and J by 4 bases, with 15 bases left in between. This CDR3 contains 14 residues. CDR1 is SGHTA and CDR2 is FQGTGA in the germline V gene. The CDR3 region has the DNA TGTGCCAGCAGCCCCCACACGACCAATTACGAGCAGTACGTC. This codes for CASSPHTTNYEQYV.

The rearrangement uses TRBV24-1 and TRBJ2-6; D gene uncertain. V was trimmed by 5 bases and J by 4 bases, leaving 2 bases between them. Germline V gives CDR1 KGHDR, CDR2 SFDVKD. The CDR3 has 12 amino acids. As DNA, the CDR3 is TGTGCCACCAGTGCCGGGGCCAACGTCCTGACTTTC. It specifies CATSAGANVLTF.

The sample holds many counts of this clonotype. The chain has TRBV2 and TRBJ2-5; 10 bases agree with TRBD2. The CDR3 covers 14 residues. The junction had 7 bases not matched to a gene; V was cut back by 7 bases and J by 5 bases. Germline V gene lookup returns CDR1 SNHLY and CDR2 FYNNEI. The CDR3 spells CASKLAGVGETQYF. The CDR3 DNA sequence: TGTGCCAGCAAGCTAGCGGGAGTAGGGGAGACCCAGTACTTC.

The V call is TRBV6-1, the J call TRBJ2-1, with TRBD1 matching over 7 bases. V was pared by 4 bases and J by 6 bases, with 9 bases of the junction left unmatched. CDR3 length equals 15 residues. The germline V gene encodes CDR1 MNHNS and CDR2 SASEGT. CDR3 DNA: TGTGCCAGCAGTGGACGTACAGGGGATAGCAATGAGCAGTTCTTC. Translated, it gives CASSGRTGDSNEQFF.

By proportion, this clonotype is large. The V gene is TRBV20-1, the J gene TRBJ1-1, with 8 bases matching TRBD1. This CDR3 has 14 amino acids. After removal of 1 base from V and 3 bases from J, the junction contained 4 bases not matched to a gene. The germline V gene encodes CDR1 DFQATT and CDR2 SNEGSKA (reference sequence). CDR3 region: CSARAPTGDTEAFF. The DNA of the CDR3 is TGCAGTGCTAGAGCTCCGACAGGGGACACTGAAGCTTTCTTT.

This sequence joins TRBV29-1 and TRBJ1-2, with D perhaps TRBD1 (6 bases). V was clipped by 6 bases and J by 1 base, with 12 bases between them. The germline CDR1 and CDR2 sequences are SQVTM and ANQGSEA. The CDR3 spans 13 residues. The CDR3 here is CSVFGQLNYGYTF. CDR3 DNA sequence: TGCAGCGTCTTTGGACAGCTTAACTATGGCTACACCTTC.

This clonotype occurred a few times. The rearrangement uses TRBV7-9 and TRBJ2-1; 10 positions match TRBD2. The CDR3 runs to 15 residues. The junction had 12 bases not matched to a gene; V was cut back by 1 base and J by 15 bases. Germline V gives CDR1 SEHNR, CDR2 FQNEAQ (reference sequence). The CDR3 spells CASSLDTPSGGSWFF. The CDR3 bases are TGTGCCAGCAGCTTAGATACCCCTAGCGGGGGTTCTTGGTTCTTC.

This chain connects TRBV7-2 to TRBJ2-5; 9 bases line up with TRBD2. The CDR3 loop spans 16 amino acids. The V gene's germline CDR1 is SGHTA and CDR2 FQGNSA. V lost 0 bases, J lost 5 bases, and 7 bases stayed unmatched. CDR3 protein: CASSLAPLAGDETQYF. CDR3 sequence (DNA): TGTGCCAGCAGCTTAGCTCCTTTAGCGGGAGATGAGACCCAGTACTTC.

V usage is TRBV4-2 and J usage is TRBJ1-5; D possibly corresponds to TRBD1 (5 bases). The length of the CDR3 is 18 residues. Deletions cut 2 bases from V and 6 bases from J, with 23 bases between. Per germline, CDR1 LGHNA and CDR2 YNFKEQ. The CDR3 region is CASSQRQLRCRISQPQHF. CDR3 DNA: TGTGCCAGCAGCCAAAGACAGCTCCGGTGCCGTATCAGTCAGCCCCAGCATTTT.

CDR3 amino acids: CASSSLAGGLGHEQYF. The DNA of the CDR3 is TGTGCCAGCAGTTCGCTAGCGGGAGGTCTGGGCCACGAGCAGTACTTC. The chain has TRBV28 and TRBJ2-7; 11 positions agree with TRBD2. J lost 5 bases, V lost 4 bases, and 10 bases had no gene match. The CDR3 consists of 16 residues. Germline V CDR1 and CDR2: MDHEN, SYDVKM.

This clonotype was counted a few times. The V and J genes are TRBV20-1 and TRBJ1-1; D unclear. CDR3 length: 13 amino acids. Per germline, CDR1 DFQATT and CDR2 SNEGSKA (reference sequence). Trimming took 3 bases from V and 3 from J, leaving 11 bases between them. The CDR3 region has the DNA TGCAGTGCTAGGGGTTACGGCGACACTGAAGCTTTCTTT. The encoded protein is CSARGYGDTEAFF.

The chain links TRBV6-5 to TRBJ1-1, with D maybe TRBD1 (5 bases). Per germline, CDR1 MNHEY and CDR2 SVGAGI. CDR3 length: 15 residues. The ends were cut back, 2 bases at V and 5 bases at J, with 15 bases in the middle. The DNA of the CDR3 is TGTGCCAGCAGTTACGCGGTCGGGACTGGGACTGAAGCTTTCTTT. Amino acid sequence: CASSYAVGTGTEAFF.